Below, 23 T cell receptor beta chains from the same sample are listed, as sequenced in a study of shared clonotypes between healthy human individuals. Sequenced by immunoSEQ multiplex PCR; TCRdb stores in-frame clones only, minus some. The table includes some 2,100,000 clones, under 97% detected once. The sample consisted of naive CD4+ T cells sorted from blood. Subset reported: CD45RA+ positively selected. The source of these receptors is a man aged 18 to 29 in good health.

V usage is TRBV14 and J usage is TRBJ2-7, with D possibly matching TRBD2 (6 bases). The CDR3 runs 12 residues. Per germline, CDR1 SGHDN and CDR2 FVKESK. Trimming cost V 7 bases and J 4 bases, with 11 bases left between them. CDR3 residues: CASNGGVYEQYF. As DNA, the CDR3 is TGTGCCAGCAACGGGGGAGTATACGAGCAGTACTTC.

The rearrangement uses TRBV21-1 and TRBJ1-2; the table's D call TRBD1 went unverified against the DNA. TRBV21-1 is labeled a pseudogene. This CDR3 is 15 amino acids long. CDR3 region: CASSKDEAGGYGYTF. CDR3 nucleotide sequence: TGTGCCAGCAGCAAAGACGAGGCAGGGGGCTATGGCTACACCTTC.

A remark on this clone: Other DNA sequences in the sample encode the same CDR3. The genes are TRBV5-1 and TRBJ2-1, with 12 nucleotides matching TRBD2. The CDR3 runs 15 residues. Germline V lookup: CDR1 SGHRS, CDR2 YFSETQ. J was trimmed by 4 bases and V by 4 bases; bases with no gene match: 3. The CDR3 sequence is CASSLAGGRYNEQFF. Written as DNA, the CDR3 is TGCGCCAGCAGCCTAGCGGGAGGGCGATACAATGAGCAGTTCTTC.

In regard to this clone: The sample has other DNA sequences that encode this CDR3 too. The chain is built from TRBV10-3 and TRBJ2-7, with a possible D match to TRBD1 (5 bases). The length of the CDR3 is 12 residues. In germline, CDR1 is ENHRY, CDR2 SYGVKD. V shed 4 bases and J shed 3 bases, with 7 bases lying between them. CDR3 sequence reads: CAISGQGYEQYF. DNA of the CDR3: TGTGCCATCAGTGGCCAGGGCTACGAGCAGTACTTC.

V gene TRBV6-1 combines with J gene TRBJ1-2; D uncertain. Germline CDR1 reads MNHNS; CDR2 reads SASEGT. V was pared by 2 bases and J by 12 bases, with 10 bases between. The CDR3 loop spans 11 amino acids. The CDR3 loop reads CASSEKGTDTF. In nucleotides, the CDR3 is TGTGCCAGCAGTGAAAAGGGTACCGACACCTTC.

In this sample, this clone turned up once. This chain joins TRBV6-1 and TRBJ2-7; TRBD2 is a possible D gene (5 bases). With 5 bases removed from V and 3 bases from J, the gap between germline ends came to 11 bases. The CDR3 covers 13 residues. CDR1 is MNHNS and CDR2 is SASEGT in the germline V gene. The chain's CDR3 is CASSPGRDYEQYF. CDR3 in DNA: TGTGCCAGCAGTCCCGGACGGGACTACGAGCAGTACTTC.

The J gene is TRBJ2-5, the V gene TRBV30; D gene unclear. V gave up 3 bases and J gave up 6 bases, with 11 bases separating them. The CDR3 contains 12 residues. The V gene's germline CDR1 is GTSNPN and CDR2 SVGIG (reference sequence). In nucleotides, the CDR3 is TGTGCCTGGAGCCCAGCGTTTAAGACCCAGTACTTC. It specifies CAWSPAFKTQYF.

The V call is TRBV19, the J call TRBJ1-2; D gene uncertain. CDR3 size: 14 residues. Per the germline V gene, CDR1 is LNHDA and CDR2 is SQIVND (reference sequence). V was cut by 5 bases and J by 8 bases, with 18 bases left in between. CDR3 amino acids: CASSLTEPRSGYTF. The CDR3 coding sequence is TGTGCCAGTAGTTTGACGGAGCCTCGTAGCGGCTACACCTTC. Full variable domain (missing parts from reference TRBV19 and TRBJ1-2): DGGITQSPKYLFRKEGQNVTLSCEQNLNHDAMYWYRQDPGQGLRLIYYSQIVNDFQKGDIAEGYSVSREKKESFPLTVTSAQKNPTAFYLCASSLTEPRSGYTFGSGTRLTVV.

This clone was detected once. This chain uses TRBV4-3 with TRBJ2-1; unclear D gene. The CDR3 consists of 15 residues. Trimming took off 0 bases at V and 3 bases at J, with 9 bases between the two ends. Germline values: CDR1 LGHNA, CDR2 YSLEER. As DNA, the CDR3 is TGCGCCAGCAGCCAAGATCGTGACTTCTACAATGAGCAGTTCTTC. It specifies CASSQDRDFYNEQFF.

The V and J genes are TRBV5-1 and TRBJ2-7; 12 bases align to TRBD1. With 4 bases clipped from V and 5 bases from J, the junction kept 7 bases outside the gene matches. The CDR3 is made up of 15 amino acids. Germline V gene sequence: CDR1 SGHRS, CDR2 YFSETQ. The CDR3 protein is CASSKGTGGQNEQYF. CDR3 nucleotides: TGCGCCAGCAGCAAAGGGACAGGGGGCCAGAACGAGCAGTACTTC.

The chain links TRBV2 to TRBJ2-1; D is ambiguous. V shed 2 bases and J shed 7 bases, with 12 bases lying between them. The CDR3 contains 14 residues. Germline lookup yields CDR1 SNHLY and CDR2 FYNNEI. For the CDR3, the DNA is TGTGCCAGCAGTGAACGGGCCGCGTCGAATGAGCAGTTCTTC. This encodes CASSERAASNEQFF.

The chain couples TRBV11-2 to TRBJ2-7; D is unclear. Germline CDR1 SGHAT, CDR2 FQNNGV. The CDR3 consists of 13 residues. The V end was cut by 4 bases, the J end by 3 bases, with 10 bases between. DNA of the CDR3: TGTGCCAGCAGCTCGGCGAAGGACTACGAGCAGTACTTC. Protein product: CASSSAKDYEQYF.

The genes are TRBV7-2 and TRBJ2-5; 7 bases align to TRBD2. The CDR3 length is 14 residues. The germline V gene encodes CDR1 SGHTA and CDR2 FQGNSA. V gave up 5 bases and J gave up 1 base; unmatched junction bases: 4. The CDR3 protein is CASSLTSVQETQYF. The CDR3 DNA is TGTGCCAGCAGCCTTACTAGCGTCCAAGAGACCCAGTACTTC.

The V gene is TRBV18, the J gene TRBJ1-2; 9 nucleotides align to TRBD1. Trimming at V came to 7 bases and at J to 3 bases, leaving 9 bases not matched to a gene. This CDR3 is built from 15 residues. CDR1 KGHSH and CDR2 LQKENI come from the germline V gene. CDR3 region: CASFPGQGIDYGYTF. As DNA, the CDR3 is TGTGCCAGCTTCCCGGGACAGGGAATCGACTATGGCTACACCTTC.

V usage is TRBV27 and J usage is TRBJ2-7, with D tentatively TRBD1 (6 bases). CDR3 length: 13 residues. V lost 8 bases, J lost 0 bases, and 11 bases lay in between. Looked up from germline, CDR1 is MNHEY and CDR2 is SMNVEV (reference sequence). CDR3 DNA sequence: TGTGCCAGCCGACAGGAGAACTCCTACGAGCAGTACTTC. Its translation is CASRQENSYEQYF.

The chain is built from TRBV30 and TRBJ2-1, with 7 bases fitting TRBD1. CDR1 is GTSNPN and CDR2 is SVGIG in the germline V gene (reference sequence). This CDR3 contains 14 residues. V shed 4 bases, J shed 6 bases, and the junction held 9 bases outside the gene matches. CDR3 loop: CAWTPLAGGNEQFF. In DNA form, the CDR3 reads TGTGCCTGGACCCCTCTCGCAGGGGGCAATGAGCAGTTCTTC. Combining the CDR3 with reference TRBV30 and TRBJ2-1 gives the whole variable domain SQTIHQWPATLVQPVGSPLSLECTVEGTSNPNLYWYRQAAGRGLQLLFYSVGIGQISSEVPQNLSASRPQDRQFILSSKKLLLSDSGFYLCAWTPLAGGNEQFFGPGTRLTVL.

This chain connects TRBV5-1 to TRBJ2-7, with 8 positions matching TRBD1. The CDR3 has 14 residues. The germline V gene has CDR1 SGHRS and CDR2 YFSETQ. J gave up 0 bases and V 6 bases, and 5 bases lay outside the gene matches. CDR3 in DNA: TGCGCCAGCACGAGGACAGGGACCTCCTACGAGCAGTACTTC. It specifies CASTRTGTSYEQYF.

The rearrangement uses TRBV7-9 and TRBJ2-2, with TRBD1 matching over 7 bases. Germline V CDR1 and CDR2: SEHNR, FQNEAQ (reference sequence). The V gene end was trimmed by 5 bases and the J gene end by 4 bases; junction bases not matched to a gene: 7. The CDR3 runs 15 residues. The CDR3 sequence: CASSGKTGFTGELFF. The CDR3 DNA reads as TGTGCCAGCAGCGGGAAGACAGGGTTCACCGGGGAGCTGTTTTTT.

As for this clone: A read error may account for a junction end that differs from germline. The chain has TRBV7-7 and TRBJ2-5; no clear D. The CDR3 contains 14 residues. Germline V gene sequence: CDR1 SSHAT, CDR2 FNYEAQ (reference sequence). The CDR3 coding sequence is TGTGCTAGCAGCTTAGGTCGAACTAAAGAGACCCAGTACTTC. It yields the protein CASSLGRTKETQYF.

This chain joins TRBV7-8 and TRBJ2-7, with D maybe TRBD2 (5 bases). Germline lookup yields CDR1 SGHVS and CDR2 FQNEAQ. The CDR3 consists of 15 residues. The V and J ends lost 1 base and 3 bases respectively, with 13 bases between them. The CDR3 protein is CASSLGGKRGYEQYF. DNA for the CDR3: TGTGCCAGCAGCTTAGGAGGGAAAAGAGGCTACGAGCAGTACTTC.

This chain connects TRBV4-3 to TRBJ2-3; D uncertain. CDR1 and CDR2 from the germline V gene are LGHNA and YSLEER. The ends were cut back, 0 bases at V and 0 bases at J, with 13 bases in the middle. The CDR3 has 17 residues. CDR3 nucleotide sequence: TGCGCCAGCAGCCAAGATTTGTCTGCCCCTAGCACAGATACGCAGTATTTT. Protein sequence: CASSQDLSAPSTDTQYF.

This chain's CDR3 is CASSAATGGETQYF. CDR3 DNA: TGTGCCAGCAGCGCCGCGACAGGGGGGGAGACCCAGTACTTC. This chain joins TRBV9 and TRBJ2-5, with TRBD1 identical over 9 bases. Germline-derived CDR1 and CDR2 are SGDLS and YYNGEE. This CDR3 contains 14 residues. The V gene end was trimmed by 3 bases and the J gene end by 5 bases; junction bases not matched to a gene: 5.

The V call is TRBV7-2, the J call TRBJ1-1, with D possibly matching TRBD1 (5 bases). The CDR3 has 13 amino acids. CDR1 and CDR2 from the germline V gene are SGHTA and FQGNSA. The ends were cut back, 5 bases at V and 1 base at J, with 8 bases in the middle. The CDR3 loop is CASSNGGNTEAFF. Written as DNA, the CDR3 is TGTGCCAGCAGCAACGGGGGGAACACTGAAGCTTTCTTT. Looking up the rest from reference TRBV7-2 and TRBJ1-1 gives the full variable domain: GAGVSQSPSNKVTEKGKDVELRCDPISGHTALYWYRQSLGQGLEFLIYFQGNSAPDKSGLPSDRFSAERTGGSVSTLTIQRTQQEDSAVYLCASSNGGNTEAFFGQGTRLTVV.